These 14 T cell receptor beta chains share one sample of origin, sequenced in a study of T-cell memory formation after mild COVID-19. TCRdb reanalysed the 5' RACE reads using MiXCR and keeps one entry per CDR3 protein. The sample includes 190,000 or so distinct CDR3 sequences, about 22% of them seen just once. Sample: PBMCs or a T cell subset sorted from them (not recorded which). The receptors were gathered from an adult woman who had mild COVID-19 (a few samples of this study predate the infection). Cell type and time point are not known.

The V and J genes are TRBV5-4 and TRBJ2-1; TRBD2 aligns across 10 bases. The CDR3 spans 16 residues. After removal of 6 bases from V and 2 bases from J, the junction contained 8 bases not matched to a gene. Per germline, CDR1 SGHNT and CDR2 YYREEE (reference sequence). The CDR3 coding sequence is TGTGCCAGCACGCCAGCGGGGGGGACCCCCTACAATGAGCAGTTCTTC. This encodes CASTPAGGTPYNEQFF. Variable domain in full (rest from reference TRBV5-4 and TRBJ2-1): ETGVTQSPTHLIKTRGQQVTLRCSSQSGHNTVSWYQQALGQGPQFIFQYYREEENGRGNFPPRFSGLQFPNYSSELNVNALELDDSALYLCASTPAGGTPYNEQFFGPGTRLTVL.

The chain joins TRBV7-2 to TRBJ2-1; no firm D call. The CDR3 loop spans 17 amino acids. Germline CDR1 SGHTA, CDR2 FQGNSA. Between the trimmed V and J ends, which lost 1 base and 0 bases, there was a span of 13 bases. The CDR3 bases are TGTGCCAGCAGCTTAGTACATCAGCCTAGCTCCTACAATGAGCAGTTCTTC. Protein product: CASSLVHQPSSYNEQFF.

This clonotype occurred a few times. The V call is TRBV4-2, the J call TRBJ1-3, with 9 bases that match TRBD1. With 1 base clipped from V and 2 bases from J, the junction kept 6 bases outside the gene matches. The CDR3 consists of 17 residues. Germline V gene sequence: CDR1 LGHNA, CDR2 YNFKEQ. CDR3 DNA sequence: TGTGCCAGCAGCCAAGGTCTGACAGGGGGGGCTGGAAACACCATATATTTT. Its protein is CASSQGLTGGAGNTIYF.

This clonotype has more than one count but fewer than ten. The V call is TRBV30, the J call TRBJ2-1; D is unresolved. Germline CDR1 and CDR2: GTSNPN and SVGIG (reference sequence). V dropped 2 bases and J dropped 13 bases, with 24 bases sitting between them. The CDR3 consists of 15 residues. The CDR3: CAWSWPETGEQGQFF. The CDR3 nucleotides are TGTGCCTGGAGTTGGCCGGAGACGGGTGAGCAAGGCCAGTTCTTC.

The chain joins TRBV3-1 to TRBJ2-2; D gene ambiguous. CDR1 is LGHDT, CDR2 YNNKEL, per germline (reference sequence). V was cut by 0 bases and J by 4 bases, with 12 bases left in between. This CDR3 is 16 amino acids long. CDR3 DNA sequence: TGTGCCAGCAGCCAAGATTGGAGATTTAGCACCGGGGAGCTGTTTTTT. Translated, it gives CASSQDWRFSTGELFF.

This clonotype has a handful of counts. CDR3 sequence (DNA): TGTGCCAGCAGCGATACTTGGGCCTTCGGGTACGAGCAGTACTTC. Protein sequence: CASSDTWAFGYEQYF. J is TRBJ2-7 and V is TRBV12-3 or TRBV12-4; D unclear. This CDR3 has 15 residues. V lost 6 bases and J 4 bases, leaving 19 bases between the germline ends.

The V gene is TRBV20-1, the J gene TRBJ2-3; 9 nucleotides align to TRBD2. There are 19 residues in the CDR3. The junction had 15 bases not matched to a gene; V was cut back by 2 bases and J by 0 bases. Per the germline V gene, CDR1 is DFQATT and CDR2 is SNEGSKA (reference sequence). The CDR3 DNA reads TGCAGTGCTAGATTATATGCTAGCGGGACCCTAACTAGCACAGATACGCAGTATTTT. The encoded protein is CSARLYASGTLTSTDTQYF.

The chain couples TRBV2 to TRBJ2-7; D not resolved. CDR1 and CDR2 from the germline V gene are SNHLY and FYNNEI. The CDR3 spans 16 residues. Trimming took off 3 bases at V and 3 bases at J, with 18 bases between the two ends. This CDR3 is CASSDSGRGMGYEQYF. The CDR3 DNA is TGTGCCAGCAGTGACTCTGGAAGAGGTATGGGCTACGAGCAGTACTTC.

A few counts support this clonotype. The CDR3 here is CSVGVSGGGNIQYF. CDR3 nucleotide sequence: TGCAGCGTTGGGGTGTCGGGGGGCGGAAACATTCAGTACTTC. The chain links TRBV29-1 to TRBJ2-4; possibly TRBD2 for D (7 bases). The germline V gene encodes CDR1 SQVTM and CDR2 ANQGSEA. V gave up 4 bases and J gave up 6 bases, with 16 bases separating them. This CDR3 spans 14 amino acids.

The CDR3 spells CSVDRGGINYGYTF. The CDR3 DNA reads TGCAGCGTTGACCGAGGGGGAATTAACTATGGCTACACCTTC. This chain joins TRBV29-1 and TRBJ1-2, with a possible D match to TRBD1 (6 bases). The V end was cut by 3 bases, the J end by 1 base, with 12 bases between. Germline V gene data show CDR1 as SQVTM and CDR2 as ANQGSEA. The CDR3 sequence is 14 residues long.

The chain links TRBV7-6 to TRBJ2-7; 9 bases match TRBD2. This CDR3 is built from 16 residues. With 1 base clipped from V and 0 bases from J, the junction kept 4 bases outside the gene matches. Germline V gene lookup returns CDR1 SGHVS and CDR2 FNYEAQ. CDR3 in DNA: TGTGCCAGCAGCTTAGTGGCTAGCGGGAACTCCTACGAGCAGTACTTC. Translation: CASSLVASGNSYEQYF.

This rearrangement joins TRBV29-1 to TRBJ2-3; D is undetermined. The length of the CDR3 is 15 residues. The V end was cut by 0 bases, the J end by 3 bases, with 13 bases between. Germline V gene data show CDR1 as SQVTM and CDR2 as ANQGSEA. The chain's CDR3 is CSVEDPARGTDTQYF. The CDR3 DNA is TGCAGCGTTGAAGATCCCGCCCGAGGTACAGATACGCAGTATTTT.

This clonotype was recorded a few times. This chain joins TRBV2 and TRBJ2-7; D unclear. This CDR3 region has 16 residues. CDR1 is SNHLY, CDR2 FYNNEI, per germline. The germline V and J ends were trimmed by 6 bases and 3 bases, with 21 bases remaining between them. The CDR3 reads CASRLTATSSYYEQYF. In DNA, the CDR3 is TGTGCCAGCAGGCTAACAGCTACCTCCTCCTACTACGAGCAGTACTTC.

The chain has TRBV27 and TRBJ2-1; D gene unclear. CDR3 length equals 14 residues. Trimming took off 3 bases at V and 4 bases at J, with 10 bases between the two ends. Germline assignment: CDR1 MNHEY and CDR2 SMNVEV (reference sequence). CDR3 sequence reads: CASSFLPLYNEQFF. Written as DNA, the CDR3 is TGTGCCAGCAGTTTTCTGCCACTTTACAATGAGCAGTTCTTC.